These 21 T cell receptor beta chains came from one sample sequenced in a study of control samples from healthy donors and cancer patients (dated by TCRdb to 2019 to 2021). The library was prepared using the immunoSEQ multiplex PCR assay. TCRdb holds this immuneACCESS table with in-frame rearrangements only. Some clones are missing; in checked studies, unresolved V genes explain under half, and the rest has no known cause. This sample holds 150,000 to 200,000 clones; roughly 89% were observed only once. About 12% of the sample belongs to the ten largest clones. The sample was blood. The source of these receptors is a man aged 25-45 years in good health.

The chain is built from TRBV18 and TRBJ2-3; D is undetermined. The CDR3 contains 13 residues. Trimming pared 8 bases from V and 2 bases from J, leaving 11 bases between. From germline, CDR1 is KGHSH and CDR2 LQKENI. As DNA, the CDR3 is TGTGCCAGCGGGTTTTCGTCCACAGATACGCAGTATTTT. It is translated as CASGFSSTDTQYF.

This clone came up once. The CDR3 coding sequence is TGTGCCAGCAGTTCCGGGGGAAGCAATCAGCCCCAGCATTTT. It specifies CASSSGGSNQPQHF. This chain uses TRBV6-6 with TRBJ1-5; a possible D gene is TRBD1 (5 bases). With 4 bases removed from V and 1 base from J, the gap between germline ends came to 8 bases. Germline CDR1 MNHNY, CDR2 SVGAGI (reference sequence). This CDR3 is 14 amino acids long.

The J gene is TRBJ2-1, the V gene TRBV18; the match to TRBD2 covers 10 bases. The CDR3 contains 14 residues. Germline assignment: CDR1 KGHSH and CDR2 LQKENI. Losses at the gene ends were 3 bases for V and 6 bases for J; bases not matched to a gene: 2. The CDR3 protein is CASSPGLAINEQFF. CDR3 in DNA: TGTGCCAGCTCACCGGGACTAGCGATCAATGAGCAGTTCTTC.

The V and J genes are TRBV19 and TRBJ1-5; tentatively, D is TRBD1 (5 bases). Germline CDR1 LNHDA, CDR2 SQIVND (reference sequence). The V end was cut by 4 bases, the J end by 3 bases, with 13 bases between. The CDR3 extends over 15 amino acids. The CDR3 here is CASSKTETLNQPQHF. CDR3 sequence (DNA): TGTGCCAGTAGTAAGACAGAAACCCTCAATCAGCCCCAGCATTTT. Full variable domain (outside the CDR3, taken from reference TRBV19 and TRBJ1-5): DGGITQSPKYLFRKEGQNVTLSCEQNLNHDAMYWYRQDPGQGLRLIYYSQIVNDFQKGDIAEGYSVSREKKESFPLTVTSAQKNPTAFYLCASSKTETLNQPQHFGDGTRLSIL.

The chain is built from TRBV18 and TRBJ1-2, with no clear D. Between the trimmed V and J ends, which lost 0 bases and 3 bases, there was a span of 11 bases. The CDR3 covers 15 residues. The germline gives CDR1 KGHSH, CDR2 LQKENI. The CDR3 reads CASSPPQEGYYGYTF. CDR3 nucleotides: TGTGCCAGCTCACCACCCCAGGAGGGCTACTATGGCTACACCTTC.

The V and J genes are TRBV9 and TRBJ2-1, with TRBD2 as a possible D gene (6 bases). Germline V CDR1 and CDR2: SGDLS, YYNGEE. This CDR3 spans 15 amino acids. V was cut by 0 bases and J by 0 bases, with 7 bases left in between. The CDR3 sequence: CASSVDGGSYNEQFF. The DNA for the CDR3 is TGTGCCAGCAGCGTAGACGGGGGCTCCTACAATGAGCAGTTCTTC.

This chain uses TRBV2 with TRBJ2-3; 13 bases agree with TRBD2. Per the germline V gene, CDR1 is SNHLY and CDR2 is FYNNEI. This CDR3 is 17 amino acids long. Losses at the gene ends were 4 bases for V and 7 bases for J; bases not matched to a gene: 11. The CDR3 bases are TGTGCCAGCAGTGGTCACAGACTAGCGGGAGGAGCACATACGCAGTATTTT. As protein: CASSGHRLAGGAHTQYF.

The rearrangement uses TRBV7-9 and TRBJ1-4; 9 bases agree with TRBD1. V lost 5 bases to trimming and J lost 8 bases; unmatched junction nucleotides: 9. The CDR3 spans 15 residues. Germline loops: CDR1 SEHNR, CDR2 FQNEAQ (reference sequence). CDR3 bases: TGTGCCAGCAGCCTCCCGGGACAGGGAAGGGAAAAACTGTTTTTT. It specifies CASSLPGQGREKLFF. The variable domain in full, completed from reference TRBV7-9 and TRBJ1-4, reads DTGVSQNPRHKITKRGQNVTFRCDPISEHNRLYWYRQTLGQGPEFLTYFQNEAQLEKSRLLSDRFSAERPKGSFSTLEIQRTEQGDSAMYLCASSLPGQGREKLFFGSGTQLSVL.

This sequence joins TRBV6-6 and TRBJ1-3; D not certain. V shed 8 bases and J shed 1 base, with 0 bases lying between them. CDR3 length: 10 amino acids. CDR1 and CDR2 (germline): MNHNY, SVGAGI (reference sequence). The CDR3 protein is CASSGNTIYF. The CDR3 nucleotides are TGTGCCAGCTCTGGAAACACCATATATTTT.

This clone has only a few counts. The chain has TRBV19 and TRBJ1-5; no reliable D call. V dropped 5 bases and J dropped 7 bases, with 9 bases sitting between them. The CDR3 is 12 residues long. CDR1 LNHDA and CDR2 SQIVND come from the germline V gene (reference sequence). The DNA of the CDR3 is TGTGCCAGTAGTGAAGGCGGACAGCCCCAGCATTTT. It yields the protein CASSEGGQPQHF.

The chain couples TRBV24-1 to TRBJ2-3; 9 positions agree with TRBD1. With V trimmed by 4 bases and J by 3 bases, 7 bases remained unmatched. From germline, CDR1 is KGHDR and CDR2 SFDVKD. The CDR3 is 16 residues long. The CDR3, as DNA: TGTGCCACCAGTGAATTCTACGACAGGGGGACAGATACGCAGTATTTT. As protein: CATSEFYDRGTDTQYF.

In its sample, this clone was seen once. The genes are TRBV9 and TRBJ1-4; possibly TRBD1 for D (5 bases). This CDR3 has 16 amino acids. CDR1 and CDR2 from the germline V gene are SGDLS and YYNGEE. Between the trimmed V and J ends, which lost 0 bases and 4 bases, there was a span of 13 bases. The CDR3 bases are TGTGCCAGCAGCGTAGAGGGGACGGTAGTTAATGAAAAACTGTTTTTT. Translation gives CASSVEGTVVNEKLFF.

The chain couples TRBV19 to TRBJ2-7; 9 bases match TRBD1. CDR3 size: 16 residues. The germline V gene encodes CDR1 LNHDA and CDR2 SQIVND (reference sequence). Trimming removed 2 bases from V and 4 bases from J; junction bases left unmatched: 9. CDR3 loop: CASSIPPGQGSYEQYF. CDR3 nucleotide sequence: TGTGCCAGTAGTATACCCCCGGGACAGGGATCGTACGAGCAGTACTTC.

Here the CDR3 reads CASSRWGEKLFF. The CDR3 bases are TGTGCCAGCAGCCGATGGGGGGAAAAACTGTTTTTT. The chain links TRBV7-8 to TRBJ1-4, with a weak D call TRBD1 (5 bases). This CDR3 has 12 residues. V was trimmed by 5 bases and J by 8 bases, leaving 9 bases between them. The germline V gene has CDR1 SGHVS and CDR2 FQNEAQ. Complete variable domain (other parts from reference TRBV7-8 and TRBJ1-4): GAGVSQSPRYKVAKRGQDVALRCDPISGHVSLFWYQQALGQGPEFLTYFQNEAQLDKSGLPSDRFFAERPEGSVSTLKIQRTQQEDSAVYLCASSRWGEKLFFGSGTQLSVL.

J is TRBJ1-2 and V is TRBV9, with D uncertain. The CDR3 loop spans 13 amino acids. Germline assignment: CDR1 SGDLS and CDR2 YYNGEE. V was shortened by 3 bases and J by 8 bases, with 14 bases between the two germline ends. The CDR3 region is CASSDEPTGGYTF. The CDR3 coding sequence is TGTGCCAGCAGCGATGAACCGACCGGCGGCTACACCTTC.

The V gene is TRBV7-9, the J gene TRBJ2-7; TRBD1 agrees at 10 bases. The CDR3 length is 15 residues. The ends lost 5 bases at V and 3 bases at J; junction bases unmatched: 7. Germline V lookup: CDR1 SEHNR, CDR2 FQNEAQ (reference sequence). Here the CDR3 reads CASSRQGAGLYEQYF. CDR3 DNA sequence: TGTGCCAGCAGCCGACAGGGGGCTGGTCTCTACGAGCAGTACTTC.

The chain combines TRBV7-3 with TRBJ1-6, with TRBD1 as a possible D gene (5 bases). The V end lost 4 bases, the J end lost 5 bases, and 9 bases lay between the germline ends. The CDR3 totals 14 residues. Germline CDR1 is SGHTA and CDR2 is FQGTGA. The CDR3 coding sequence is TGTGCCAGCAGCTCCGGACAAGATAATTCACCCCTCCACTTT. Amino acids: CASSSGQDNSPLHF.

This clone has a single count. V gene TRBV2 combines with J gene TRBJ1-5; 9 positions agree with TRBD1. J gave up 4 bases and V 6 bases, and 4 bases lay outside the gene matches. Germline assignment: CDR1 SNHLY and CDR2 FYNNEI. CDR3 length: 14 amino acids. DNA for the CDR3: TGTGCCAGCAGCCGGGACAGGGTAAATCAGCCCCAGCATTTT. Its protein product is CASSRDRVNQPQHF.

This chain uses TRBV2 with TRBJ1-5, with D possibly TRBD1 on 5 matching bases. Germline V gene lookup returns CDR1 SNHLY and CDR2 FYNNEI. V was trimmed by 4 bases and J by 0 bases, leaving 19 bases between them. The CDR3 length is 18 residues. The CDR3 coding sequence is TGTGCCAGCAGTGGTGGGGTAGGGGATGATTATAGCAATCAGCCCCAGCATTTT. This codes for CASSGGVGDDYSNQPQHF.

The chain carries TRBV3-1 (or the pseudogene TRBV3-2) and TRBJ2-7; the match to TRBD2 covers 7 bases. The germline gives CDR1 LGHDT, CDR2 YNNKEL (reference sequence). The ends lost 2 bases at V and 5 bases at J; junction bases unmatched: 12. The CDR3 contains 16 residues. The CDR3 reads CASSQLSGGRFHEQYF. Here the CDR3 DNA reads TGTGCCAGCAGCCAATTGTCGGGAGGAAGGTTCCACGAGCAGTACTTC.

The CDR3 bases are TGTGCCAGCAGCTTTAGCAGCACAAATTCACCCCTCCACTTT. Its protein is CASSFSSTNSPLHF. The genes are TRBV11-2 and TRBJ1-6; no definite D call. V was cut by 3 bases and J by 7 bases, with 10 bases left in between. The CDR3 sequence is 14 residues long. Germline values: CDR1 SGHAT, CDR2 FQNNGV.